The T cell receptor beta chain described here comes from a study of human T cells and chemical hapten exposure. Broader study findings: It was expanded TCRs that formed significantly more large CDR3 similarity clusters than controls did.

This clonotype has at least ten counts. The antigen is undetermined. Per germline, CDR1 SGHVS and CDR2 FNYEAQ. The CDR3 has 14 residues. V was trimmed by 1 base and J by 4 bases, leaving 10 bases between them. MiXCR was run by TCRdb on the RACE reads, yielding one entry per CDR3 protein. The sample lists tens of thousands of distinct CDR3 sequences, around a tenth occurring once. The time point: patch test 1, 2 weeks after DPC sensitization. As for treatment: therapeutic diphenylcyclopropenone sensitization with weekly scalp DPC. Investigators collected blood before applying each patch test. Each donor was an alopecia patient between 18 and 70 years of age who qualified for DPC. Total RNA was extracted from unfractionated whole blood.

Sample: whole blood, taken in connection with sensitization to the hapten diphenylcyclopropenone (DPC). The chain is built from TRBV7-6 and TRBJ1-1, with D uncertain. The TCR originated in a woman aged 45-65 years with alopecia areata. Some clones in this sample may be carry-over from other donors' samples. The CDR3 sequence: CASSLVWGSTEAFF. The CDR3 DNA is TGTGCCAGCAGCTTAGTCTGGGGAAGCACTGAAGCTTTCTTT.